The T cell receptor (beta chain) under discussion was sequenced for a study of blood T cell repertoires in COVID-19. Per germline, CDR1 SQVTM and CDR2 ANQGSEA. This CDR3 comprises 13 residues. V shed 1 base and J shed 5 bases, with 10 bases lying between them. Produced via immunoSEQ multiplex PCR; TCRdb's table is partial and in-frame only. There are 150,000 to 200,000 clones in the sample; roughly four fifths occur only once, and approximately 10% lies in the top ten. The chain uses TRBV29-1 and TRBJ2-3, with D perhaps TRBD1 (5 bases). The clonotype originates from a human donor in a cohort sampled during active COVID-19. Input material: peripheral blood. The CDR3 bases are TGCAGCGTTGAAGGCCGAGGACAAGATACGCAGTATTTT. Amino acids: CSVEGRGQDTQYF.